The T cell receptor (beta chain) under discussion was sequenced for a study of T cells after yellow fever vaccination. At least ten counts were recorded for this clonotype. Each CDR3 protein gets one entry after TCRdb re-called the 5' RACE reads with MiXCR. The sample yields approximately 120,000 distinct CDR3 sequences, around 7.7% seen once. V gave up 0 bases and J gave up 4 bases, with 10 bases separating them. Germline CDR1 SGHDT, CDR2 YYEEEE. The CDR3 sequence is 14 residues long. This clonotype was sampled from a man younger than 35 who received the YFV17D yellow fever vaccine. The chain carries TRBV5-6 and TRBJ1-1, with no clear D. The sequences come from CD4+ T cells sorted from PBMCs, collected less than 11 days after the first yellow fever vaccination. The CDR3 bases are TGTGCCAGCAGCTTGGTTCCCACGGGCACTGAAGCTTTCTTT. This translates into CASSLVPTGTEAFF.